The source of this T cell receptor (beta chain) is a study of blood T cell repertoires in COVID-19. This table comes from immunoSEQ multiplex PCR, and its TCRdb copy is limited to in-frame clones, with some not included. The repertoire holds fewer than 65,000 clones, roughly 90% seen once, with 1.3% in the top ten. The CDR3 extends over 14 amino acids. Germline V gene sequence: CDR1 MNHEY, CDR2 SVGAGI. The V and J ends lost 6 bases and 0 bases respectively, with 10 bases between them. This clonotype was sampled from a woman of 80 years or more with acute or convalescent COVID-19. The sequencing input was peripheral blood. The rearrangement links TRBV6-5 to TRBJ2-3, with D possibly being TRBD2 (6 bases). The CDR3 protein is CASRRDPSTDTQYF. DNA for the CDR3: TGTGCCAGCAGGCGGGATCCTAGCACAGATACGCAGTATTTT.